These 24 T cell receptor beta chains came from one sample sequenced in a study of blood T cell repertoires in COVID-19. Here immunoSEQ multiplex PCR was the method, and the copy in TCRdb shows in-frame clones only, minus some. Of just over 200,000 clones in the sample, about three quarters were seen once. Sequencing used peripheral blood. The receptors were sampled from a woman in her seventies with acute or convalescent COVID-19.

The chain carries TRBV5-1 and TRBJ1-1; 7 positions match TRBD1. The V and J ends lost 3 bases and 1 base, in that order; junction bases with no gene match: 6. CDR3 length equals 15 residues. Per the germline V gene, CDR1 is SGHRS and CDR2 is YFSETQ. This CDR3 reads CASSSPQGRNTEAFF. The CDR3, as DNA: TGCGCCAGCAGCTCCCCACAGGGGAGGAACACTGAAGCTTTCTTT.

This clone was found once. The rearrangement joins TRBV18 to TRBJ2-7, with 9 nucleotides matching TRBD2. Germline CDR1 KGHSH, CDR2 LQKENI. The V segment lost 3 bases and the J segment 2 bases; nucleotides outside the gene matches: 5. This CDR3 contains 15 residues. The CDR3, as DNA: TGTGCCAGCTCACCTGCGGGAGGGATCCCCTACGAGCAGTACTTC. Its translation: CASSPAGGIPYEQYF.

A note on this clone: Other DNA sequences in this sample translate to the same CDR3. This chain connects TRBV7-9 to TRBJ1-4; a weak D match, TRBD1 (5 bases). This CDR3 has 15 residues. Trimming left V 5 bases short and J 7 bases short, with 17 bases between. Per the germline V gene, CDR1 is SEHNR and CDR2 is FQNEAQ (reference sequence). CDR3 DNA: TGTGCCAGCAGCGCGGGGACTCCGGGAAGTGAAAAACTGTTTTTT. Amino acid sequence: CASSAGTPGSEKLFF. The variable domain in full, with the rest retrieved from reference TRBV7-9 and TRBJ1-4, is DTGVSQNPRHKITKRGQNVTFRCDPISEHNRLYWYRQTLGQGPEFLTYFQNEAQLEKSRLLSDRFSAERPKGSFSTLEIQRTEQGDSAMYLCASSAGTPGSEKLFFGSGTQLSVL.

The CDR3 sequence is CASSFNQGAGNQPQHF. CDR3 DNA: TGTGCCAGCAGCTTTAATCAGGGGGCTGGCAATCAGCCCCAGCATTTT. V is TRBV3-1 (or the pseudogene TRBV3-2) and J is TRBJ1-5, with 8 nucleotides matching TRBD1. Germline V lookup: CDR1 LGHDT, CDR2 YNNKEL (reference sequence). The CDR3 extends over 16 amino acids. The J segment lost 2 bases and the V segment lost 5 bases, leaving 8 bases of the junction unmatched.

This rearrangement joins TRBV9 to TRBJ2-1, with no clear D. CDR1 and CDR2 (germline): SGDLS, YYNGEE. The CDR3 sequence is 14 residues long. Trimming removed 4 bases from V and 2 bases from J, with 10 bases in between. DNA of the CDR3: TGTGCCAGCAGCCCCATTCAGGCCTACAATGAGCAGTTCTTC. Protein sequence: CASSPIQAYNEQFF.

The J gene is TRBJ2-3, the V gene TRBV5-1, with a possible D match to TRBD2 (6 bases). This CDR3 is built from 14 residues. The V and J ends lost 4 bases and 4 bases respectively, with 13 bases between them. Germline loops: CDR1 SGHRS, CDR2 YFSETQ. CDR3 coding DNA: TGCGCCAGCAGCCCCGGAGGGTGGGCAGATACGCAGTATTTT. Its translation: CASSPGGWADTQYF.

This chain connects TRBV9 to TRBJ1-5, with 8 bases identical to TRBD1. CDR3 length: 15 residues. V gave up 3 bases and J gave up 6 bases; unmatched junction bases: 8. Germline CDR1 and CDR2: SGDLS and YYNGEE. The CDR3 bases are TGTGCCAGCAGCGCCGCGGCAGGGGGCGGTCAGCCCCAGCATTTT. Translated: CASSAAAGGGQPQHF.

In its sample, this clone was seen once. CDR3 DNA sequence: TGCGCCAGCGGAACAGGGAGAGGGGAGACCCAGTACTTC. Translating gives CASGTGRGETQYF. This chain joins TRBV10-2 and TRBJ2-5; TRBD1 is a possible D gene (6 bases). There are 13 residues in the CDR3. Trimming removed 8 bases from V and 5 bases from J, with 15 bases in between. CDR1 is WSHSY, CDR2 SAAADI, per germline.

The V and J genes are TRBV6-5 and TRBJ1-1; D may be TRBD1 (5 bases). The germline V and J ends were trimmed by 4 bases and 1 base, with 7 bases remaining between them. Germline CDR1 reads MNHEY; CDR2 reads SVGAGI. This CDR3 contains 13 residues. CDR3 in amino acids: CASSFGQNTEAFF. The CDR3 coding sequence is TGTGCCAGCAGTTTCGGACAGAACACTGAAGCTTTCTTT.

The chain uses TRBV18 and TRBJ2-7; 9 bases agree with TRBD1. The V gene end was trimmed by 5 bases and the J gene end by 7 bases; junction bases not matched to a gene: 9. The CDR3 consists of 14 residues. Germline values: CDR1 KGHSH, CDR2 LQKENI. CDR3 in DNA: TGTGCCAGCTCATCCGGGACAGGGTTAGAAGAGCAGTACTTC. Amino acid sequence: CASSSGTGLEEQYF.

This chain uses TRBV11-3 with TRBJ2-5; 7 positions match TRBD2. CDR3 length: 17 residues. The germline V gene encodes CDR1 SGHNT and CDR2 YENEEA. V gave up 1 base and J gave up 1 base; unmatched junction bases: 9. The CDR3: CASSLGSLAGVQETQYF. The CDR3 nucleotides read TGTGCCAGCAGCTTAGGCAGTCTGGCGGGAGTCCAAGAGACCCAGTACTTC.

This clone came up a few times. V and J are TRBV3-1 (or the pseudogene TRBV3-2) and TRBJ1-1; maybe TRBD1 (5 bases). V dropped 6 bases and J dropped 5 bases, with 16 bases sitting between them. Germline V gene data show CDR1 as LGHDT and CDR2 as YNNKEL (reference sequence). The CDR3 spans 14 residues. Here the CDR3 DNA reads TGTGCCAGCAGGCAGGGCCCAGTTGTTACTGAAGCTTTCTTT. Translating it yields CASRQGPVVTEAFF.

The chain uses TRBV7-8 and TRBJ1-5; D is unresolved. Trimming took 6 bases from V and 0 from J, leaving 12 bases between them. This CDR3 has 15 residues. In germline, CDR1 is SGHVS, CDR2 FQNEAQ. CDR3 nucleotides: TGTGCCAGCAGTACGAGCTTCCATAGCAATCAGCCCCAGCATTTT. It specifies CASSTSFHSNQPQHF.

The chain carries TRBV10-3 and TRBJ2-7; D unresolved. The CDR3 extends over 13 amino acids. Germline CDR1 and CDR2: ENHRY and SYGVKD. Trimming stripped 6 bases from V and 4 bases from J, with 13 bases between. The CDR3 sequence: CAIRFDTSYEQYF. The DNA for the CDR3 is TGTGCCATCAGATTCGACACCTCGTACGAGCAGTACTTC.

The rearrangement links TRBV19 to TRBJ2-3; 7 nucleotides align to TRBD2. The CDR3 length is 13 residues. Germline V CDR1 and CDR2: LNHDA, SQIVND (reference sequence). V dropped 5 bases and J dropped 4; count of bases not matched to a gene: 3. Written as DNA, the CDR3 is TGTGCCAGTAGTCCAGGGAGGGCAGATACGCAGTATTTT. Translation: CASSPGRADTQYF.

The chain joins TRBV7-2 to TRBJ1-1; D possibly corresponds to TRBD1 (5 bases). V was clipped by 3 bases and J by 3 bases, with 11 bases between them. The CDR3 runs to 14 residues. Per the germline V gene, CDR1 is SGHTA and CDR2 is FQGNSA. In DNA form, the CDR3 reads TGTGCCAGCAGCTTTCCGGGGGGGTACACTGAAGCTTTCTTT. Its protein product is CASSFPGGYTEAFF. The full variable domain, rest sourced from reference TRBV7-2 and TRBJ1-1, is GAGVSQSPSNKVTEKGKDVELRCDPISGHTALYWYRQSLGQGLEFLIYFQGNSAPDKSGLPSDRFSAERTGGSVSTLTIQRTQQEDSAVYLCASSFPGGYTEAFFGQGTRLTVV.

The CDR3 loop is CASGGDYNSPLHF. The DNA for the CDR3 is TGTGCCAGCGGAGGGGACTATAATTCACCCCTCCACTTT. The J gene is TRBJ1-6, the V gene TRBV6-5; D perhaps matches TRBD1 (5 bases). Trimming shortened V by 8 bases and J by 3 bases, and 8 bases separated the two germline ends. Germline CDR1 MNHEY, CDR2 SVGAGI. The CDR3 is 13 residues long.

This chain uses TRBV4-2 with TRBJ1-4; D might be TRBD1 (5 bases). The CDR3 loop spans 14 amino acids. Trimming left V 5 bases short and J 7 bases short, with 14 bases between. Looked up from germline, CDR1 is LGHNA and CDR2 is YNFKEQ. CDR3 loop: CASSAGRIFEKLFF. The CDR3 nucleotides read TGTGCCAGCAGCGCGGGGCGGATATTTGAAAAACTGTTTTTT.

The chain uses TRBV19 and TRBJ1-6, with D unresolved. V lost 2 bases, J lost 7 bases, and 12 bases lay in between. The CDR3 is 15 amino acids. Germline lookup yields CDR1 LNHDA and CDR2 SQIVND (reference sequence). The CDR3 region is CASSIKEVPNSPLHF. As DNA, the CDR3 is TGTGCCAGTAGTATAAAAGAGGTACCCAATTCACCCCTCCACTTT.

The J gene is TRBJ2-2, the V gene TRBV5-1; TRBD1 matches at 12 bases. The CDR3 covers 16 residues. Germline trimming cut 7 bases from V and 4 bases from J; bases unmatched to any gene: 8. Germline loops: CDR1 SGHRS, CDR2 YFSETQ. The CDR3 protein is CASQGTGGAGTGELFF. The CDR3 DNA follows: TGCGCCAGCCAAGGGACAGGGGGCGCGGGCACCGGGGAGCTGTTTTTT.

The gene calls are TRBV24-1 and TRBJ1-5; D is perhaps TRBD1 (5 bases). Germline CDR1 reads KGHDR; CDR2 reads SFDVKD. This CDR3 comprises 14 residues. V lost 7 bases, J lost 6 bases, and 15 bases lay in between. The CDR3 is CATSPGGVAQPQHF. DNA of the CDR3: TGTGCCACCAGCCCGGGGGGGGTCGCTCAGCCCCAGCATTTT.

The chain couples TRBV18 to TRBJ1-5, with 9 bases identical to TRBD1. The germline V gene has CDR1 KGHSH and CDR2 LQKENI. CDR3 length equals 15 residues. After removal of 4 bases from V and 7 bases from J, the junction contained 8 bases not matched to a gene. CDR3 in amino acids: CASSLTGTGYQPQHF. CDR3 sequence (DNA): TGTGCCAGCTCACTTACCGGGACAGGGTACCAGCCCCAGCATTTT.

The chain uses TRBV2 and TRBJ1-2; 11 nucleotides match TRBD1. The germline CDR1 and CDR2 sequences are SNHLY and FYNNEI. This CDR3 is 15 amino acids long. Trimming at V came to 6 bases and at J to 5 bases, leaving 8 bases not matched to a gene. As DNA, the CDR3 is TGTGCCAGCAGCGCGACCGGGACAGGGGGATATGGCTACACCTTC. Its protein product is CASSATGTGGYGYTF.

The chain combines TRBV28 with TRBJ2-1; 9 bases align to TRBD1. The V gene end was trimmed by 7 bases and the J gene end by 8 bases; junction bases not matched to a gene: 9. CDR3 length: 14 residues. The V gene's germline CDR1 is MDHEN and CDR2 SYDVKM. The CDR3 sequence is CASNRGQGADEQFF. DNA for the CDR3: TGTGCCAGCAACAGGGGGCAGGGGGCCGATGAGCAGTTCTTC.